This T cell receptor (beta chain) comes out of a study of cytomegalovirus exposure and HLA in healthy donors. Study findings and constraints: TRBV6-2, TRBV6-3 and some other V segments were unresolvable in 87-base-pair reads. According to an earlier analysis, most TCR beta V segments yielded productive rearrangements about 87% or about 30% of the time.

About this clone: The antigen is not known.

Germline CDR1 MGHRA, CDR2 YSYEKL. With 4 bases clipped from V and 4 bases from J, the junction kept 7 bases outside the gene matches. The CDR3 is 16 amino acids. This PCR relied on a set of 60 Vbeta primers and 13 Jbeta primers. The table came from immunoSEQ multiplex PCR; TCRdb's copy has only in-frame clones and leaves some out. The sample lists about 70,000 clones, approximately 70% seen once, with around 17% in the top ten. The specimen sequenced was PBMCs. This chain links TRBV4-1 with TRBJ2-2, with 9 bases aligning to TRBD1. The clonotype comes from a man aged 35-49 years in good health and CMV-seropositive. The CDR3 spells CASSPGQGPITGELFF. The CDR3 nucleotides are TGCGCCAGCAGCCCCGGACAGGGGCCGATCACCGGGGAGCTGTTTTTT.